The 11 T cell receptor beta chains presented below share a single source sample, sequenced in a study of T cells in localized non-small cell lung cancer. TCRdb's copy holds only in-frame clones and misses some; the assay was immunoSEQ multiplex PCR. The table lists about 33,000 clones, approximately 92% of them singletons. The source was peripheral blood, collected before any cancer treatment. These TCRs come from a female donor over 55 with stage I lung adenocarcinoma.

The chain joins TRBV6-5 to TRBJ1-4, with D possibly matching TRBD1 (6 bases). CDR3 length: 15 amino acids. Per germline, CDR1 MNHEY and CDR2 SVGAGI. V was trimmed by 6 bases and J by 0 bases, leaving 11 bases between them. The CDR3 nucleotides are TGTGCCAGCAGGACGACAGGAACAACTAATGAAAAACTGTTTTTT. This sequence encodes CASRTTGTTNEKLFF.

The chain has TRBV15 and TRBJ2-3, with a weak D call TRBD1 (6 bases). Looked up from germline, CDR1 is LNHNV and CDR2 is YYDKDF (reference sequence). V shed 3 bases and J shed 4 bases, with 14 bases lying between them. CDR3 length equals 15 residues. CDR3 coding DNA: TGTGCCACCAGCAGTAGCAGGGGTTTTTCAGATACGCAGTATTTT. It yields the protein CATSSSRGFSDTQYF.

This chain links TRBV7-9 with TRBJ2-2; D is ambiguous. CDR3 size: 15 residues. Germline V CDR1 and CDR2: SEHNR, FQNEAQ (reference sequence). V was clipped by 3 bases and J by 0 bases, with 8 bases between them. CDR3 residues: CASSLASPNTGELFF. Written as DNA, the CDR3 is TGTGCCAGCAGCTTGGCCAGCCCGAACACCGGGGAGCTGTTTTTT.

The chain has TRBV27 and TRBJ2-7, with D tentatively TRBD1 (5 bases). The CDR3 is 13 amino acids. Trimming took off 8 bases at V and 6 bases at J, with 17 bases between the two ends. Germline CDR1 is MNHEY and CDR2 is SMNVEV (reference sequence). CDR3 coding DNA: TGTGCCAGCGGACATGTCAGGCTATCCGAGCAGTACTTC. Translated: CASGHVRLSEQYF.

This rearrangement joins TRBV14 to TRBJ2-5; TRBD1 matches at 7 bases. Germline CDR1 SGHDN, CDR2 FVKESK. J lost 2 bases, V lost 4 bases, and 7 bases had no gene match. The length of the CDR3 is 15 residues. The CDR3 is CASSPSDRLQETQYF. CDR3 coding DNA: TGTGCCAGCAGCCCTTCGGACAGGCTACAAGAGACCCAGTACTTC.

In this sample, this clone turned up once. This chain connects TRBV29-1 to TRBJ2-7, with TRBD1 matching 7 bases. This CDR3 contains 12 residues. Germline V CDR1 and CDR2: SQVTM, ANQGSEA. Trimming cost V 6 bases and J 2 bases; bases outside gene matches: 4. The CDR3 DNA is TGCAGCGTCAGGACAGGACCCTACGAGCAGTACTTC. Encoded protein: CSVRTGPYEQYF.

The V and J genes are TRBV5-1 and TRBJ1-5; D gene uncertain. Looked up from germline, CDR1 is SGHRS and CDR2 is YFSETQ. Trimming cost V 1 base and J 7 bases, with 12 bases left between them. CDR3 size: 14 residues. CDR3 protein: CASSLLPTGQPQHF. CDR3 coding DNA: TGCGCCAGCAGCTTGCTCCCGACGGGGCAGCCCCAGCATTTT.

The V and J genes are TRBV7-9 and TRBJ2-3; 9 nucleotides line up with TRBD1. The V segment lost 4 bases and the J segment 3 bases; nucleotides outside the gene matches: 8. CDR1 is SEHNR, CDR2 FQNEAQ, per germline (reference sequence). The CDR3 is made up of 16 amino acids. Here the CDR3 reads CASSYHRGTGTDTQYF. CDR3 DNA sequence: TGTGCCAGCAGCTACCATCGCGGGACAGGGACAGATACGCAGTATTTT.

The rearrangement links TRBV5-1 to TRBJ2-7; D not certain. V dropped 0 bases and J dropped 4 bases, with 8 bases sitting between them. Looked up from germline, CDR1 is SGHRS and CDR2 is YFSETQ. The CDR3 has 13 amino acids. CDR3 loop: CASSLALEYEQYF. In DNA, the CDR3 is TGCGCCAGCAGCTTGGCCTTGGAATACGAGCAGTACTTC.

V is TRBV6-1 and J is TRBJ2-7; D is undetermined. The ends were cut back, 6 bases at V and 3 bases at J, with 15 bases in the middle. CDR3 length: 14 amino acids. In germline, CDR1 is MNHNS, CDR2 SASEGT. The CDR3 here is CASRPRNSHYEQYF. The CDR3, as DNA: TGTGCCAGCAGGCCTCGGAACAGCCACTACGAGCAGTACTTC.

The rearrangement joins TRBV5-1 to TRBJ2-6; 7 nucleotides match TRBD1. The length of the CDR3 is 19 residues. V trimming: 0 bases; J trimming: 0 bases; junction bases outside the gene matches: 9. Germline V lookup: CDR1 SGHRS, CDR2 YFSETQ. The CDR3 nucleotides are TGCGCCAGCAGCTTGGGCCCGGGGACAGCCGTCTCTGGGGCCAACGTCCTGACTTTC. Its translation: CASSLGPGTAVSGANVLTF.